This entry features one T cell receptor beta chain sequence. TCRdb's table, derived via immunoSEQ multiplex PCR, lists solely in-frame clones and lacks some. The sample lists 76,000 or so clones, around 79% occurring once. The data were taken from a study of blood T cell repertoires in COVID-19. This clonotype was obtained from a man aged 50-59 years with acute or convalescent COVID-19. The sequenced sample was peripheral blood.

CDR3 residues: CASSSGGPGVSTEAFF. The CDR3 DNA is TGTGCCAGCAGCTCCGGAGGCCCAGGGGTGAGCACTGAAGCTTTCTTT. The V gene is TRBV11-2, the J gene TRBJ1-1; possible D gene TRBD1, 6 bases. V shed 4 bases and J shed 4 bases, with 19 bases lying between them. Per the germline V gene, CDR1 is SGHAT and CDR2 is FQNNGV. CDR3 size: 16 residues.